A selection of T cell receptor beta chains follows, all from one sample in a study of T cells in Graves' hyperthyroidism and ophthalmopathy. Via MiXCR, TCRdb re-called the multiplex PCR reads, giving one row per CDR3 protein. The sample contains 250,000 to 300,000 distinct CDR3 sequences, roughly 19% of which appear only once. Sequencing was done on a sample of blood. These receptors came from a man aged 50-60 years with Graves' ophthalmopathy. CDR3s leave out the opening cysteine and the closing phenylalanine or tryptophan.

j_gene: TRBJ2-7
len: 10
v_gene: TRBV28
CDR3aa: ASGFQGYEQY

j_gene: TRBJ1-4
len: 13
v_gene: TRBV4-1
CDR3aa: ASSKYVATNEKLF

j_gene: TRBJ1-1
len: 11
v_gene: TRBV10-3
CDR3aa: AIRVSGNTEAF

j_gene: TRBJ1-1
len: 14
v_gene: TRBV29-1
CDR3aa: SVLGLSGGRNTEAF

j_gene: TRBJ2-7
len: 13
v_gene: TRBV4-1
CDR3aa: ASSKLAGGSYEQY

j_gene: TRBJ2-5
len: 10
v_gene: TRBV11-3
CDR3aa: ASSRDRGTQY

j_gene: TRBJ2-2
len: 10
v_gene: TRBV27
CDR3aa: ASSLMAGELF

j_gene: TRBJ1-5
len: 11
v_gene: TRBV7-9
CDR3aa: ASSLGSYQPQH

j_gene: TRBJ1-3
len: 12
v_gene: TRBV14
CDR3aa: ASSQERGFNTIY

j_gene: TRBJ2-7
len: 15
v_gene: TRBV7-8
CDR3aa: ASSSTFFLTGTNEQY

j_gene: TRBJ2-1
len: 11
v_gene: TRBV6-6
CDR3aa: ASSYRAGNEQF

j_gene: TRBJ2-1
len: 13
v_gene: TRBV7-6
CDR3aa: ASSLYAGGPSEQF

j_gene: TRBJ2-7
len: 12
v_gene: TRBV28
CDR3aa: ASSSGTGLNEQY

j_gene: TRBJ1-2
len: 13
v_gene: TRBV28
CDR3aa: ASIGGGHYNYGYT

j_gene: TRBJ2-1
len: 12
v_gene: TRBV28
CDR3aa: ASSLRLADNEQF

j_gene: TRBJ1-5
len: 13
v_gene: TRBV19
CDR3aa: ASRTQGNSNQPQH

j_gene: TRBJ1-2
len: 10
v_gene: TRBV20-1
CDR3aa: SARGPNYGYT

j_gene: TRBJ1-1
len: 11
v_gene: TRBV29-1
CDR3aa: SVVVPEVTEAF